The sequence of this T cell receptor beta chain was determined in a study of blood T cell repertoires in COVID-19. Study-level background: Spain, Italy and the United States supplied samples that represented acute and convalescent COVID-19.

This CDR3 region has 14 residues. Germline V gives CDR1 KGHSH, CDR2 LQKENI. The ends were cut back, 3 bases at V and 4 bases at J, with 12 bases in the middle. This clone is termed medium-sized. Original processing notes: Counts of nucleated cells, estimated from reference gene primer amplification, were obtained. The data were produced by immunoSEQ multiplex PCR, yet TCRdb's version contains in-frame clones alone and is incomplete. Clone size and the V and J calls come from that table; the DNA yielded D and trimming. The repertoire consists of 50,000 to 60,000 clones, with 75% to 85% occurring once and the leading ten covering more than 9.5%.

This TCR came from a human donor in a cohort sampled during active COVID-19. The sequenced sample was peripheral blood. The V gene is TRBV18, the J gene TRBJ1-2; D gene ambiguous. DNA of the CDR3: TGTGCCAGCTCACCCGGGATGGGCCTCTATGGCTACACCTTC. Encoded protein: CASSPGMGLYGYTF.